This entry is about one T cell receptor beta chain. Its target is not known. The sample is drawn from a study of cytomegalovirus exposure and HLA in healthy donors. CDR3 length: 17 amino acids. Germline V gives CDR1 SGHVS, CDR2 FQNEAQ. Trimming took 3 bases from V and 5 from J; bases not matched to a gene: 12. Study-level points and caveats: In a later analysis, TCR beta V- and J-gene trimming was associated with a missense DCLRE1C variant. Later analysis revealed greater clonal expansion in HLA-associated TCR beta chains than in equally common others.

The PCR ran on 60 Vbeta and 13 Jbeta primers. The protocol was immunoSEQ multiplex PCR, while the TCRdb copy is restricted to in-frame clones and leaves out a portion. Here the sample spans about 140,000 clones, about 80% being singletons. The genes are TRBV7-8 and TRBJ2-3; TRBD2 aligns across 9 bases. What was sequenced was PBMCs. The source is a male donor in good health and CMV-seropositive. This CDR3 is CASSFSSVAGEGDTQYF. CDR3 bases: TGTGCCAGCAGCTTTTCCTCGGTAGCGGGGGAGGGAGATACGCAGTATTTT.